This T cell receptor beta chain was identified during a study of blood T cells in healthy people across ages (dated by TCRdb to the mid-2010s). At the level of the whole study: Template switching captured roughly one uniquely barcoded TCR beta cDNA molecule per two T cells in model experiments. Using deep sequencing normalized with unique cDNA molecular identifiers, the study measured how TCR beta repertoire diversity changes with age. The donors were split into four age groups: young (average about 15 years), middle-aged (39), aged (roughly 60) and long-lived (approximately 80). Using the same blood draw, the study looked at two additional independent replicas of 1 million unique cDNA reads for two donors, one aged 18 to 30 and the other aged 80 or older. Donors of different ages were randomly distributed across sequencing lanes to avoid experimental bias.

On the study overall, not on this receptor specifically: Conclusive comparison of naive and antigen-experienced compartments was prevented by the profiling of bulk unsorted PBMCs. A strong correlation was found between observed TCR beta diversity and the percentage of naive T cells measured by flow cytometry. The CMV infection status of donors was not known, potentially confounding age-related changes in expanded clonotypes. Observed TCR beta diversity per million T cells fell roughly linearly with age, and a significant reduction was already apparent by age around 39. Total diversity estimates from one million sequenced T cells were considered lower bounds and underestimates. The long-lived group showed more naive CD4+ T cells, fewer expanded clones and increased TCR diversity than the aged group, suggesting age selection.

The CDR1 and CDR2 encoded by the germline V gene are MNHEY and SVGAGI. The CDR3 holds 14 amino acids from the cysteine to the phenylalanine. Only the CDR3 DNA is retained, 42 bases long and in frame from the first base. V sheds 6 bases and J sheds 4 bases, leaving 12 bases between their ends. Library preparation was by 5' RACE. Sequencing was performed on an Illumina HiSeq 2500. A second PCR of about 7 to 12 cycles was performed with a sample-barcoded 5' primer and a J-beta primer mix. A unique molecular identifier was introduced onto each TCR beta cDNA molecule by a template-switch 5' adaptor carrying 12 random nucleotides. Each sample yielded at least 3 million CDR3-containing paired-end reads. First-strand cDNA was synthesized from all RNA with the Mint cDNA synthesis kit, primed by a TRBC-specific oligonucleotide. All cDNA was treated with uracil-DNA glycosylase and then went through a first 18-cycle PCR with the universal primers M1SS and BC2_uni_R. The paper's processing steps were these. Each sample was normalized by randomly selecting 1 million high-quality reads, each carrying a distinct molecular identifier. Instead of being binned into consensus sequences, reads that shared molecular identifiers were thrown out. MiTCR, with a Q25 quality threshold and the strictest error-elimination algorithm, was used for CDR3 identification, clonotype clustering and error correction. A nonparametric unseen species model using Euler transformation provided a lower-bound estimate of total TCR beta diversity. TCRdb's own reprocessing of the public reads used fastp at Q25 and MiXCR and kept productive beta chains. Entries are consolidated by CDR3 protein sequence, retaining the most common genes and DNA. The V and J calls reflect TCRdb's pipeline rather than the authors' work. This sample holds about 1.5 million distinct CDR3 sequences; 35% to 45% were observed only once. 7.9% of the sample is in the top ten clones.

Points on this clonotype: Its antigen is currently not known. The input lacks base qualities; no much larger clone sits a single base away.

Systemically healthy Caucasian individuals from Russia, some 38 in total and aged about 6 to 100 years, were included as donors. Each donor gave about 10 milliliters of peripheral blood, drawn into EDTA-treated Vacutainer tubes. PBMCs were isolated by Ficoll-Paque density-gradient centrifugation, with at least 6.5 million obtained per sample. Trizol reagent was used to extract total RNA from the PBMCs, yielding at least 5 micrograms per sample. The percentages of naive CD45RAhigh/CD27high T cells were determined by flow cytometry on a PBMC aliquot from every donor. This receptor was identified in a woman between 18 and 30 years old in good health. The material sequenced was blood. The rearrangement joined TRBV6-5 to TRBJ2-2; no D gene is confidently identified. The DNA sequence is TGTGCCAGCAGCGGAAATCCGATCACCGGGGAGCTGTTTTTT. Translated, this gives CASSGNPITGELFF.